One TCR beta chain is described in this entry. Germline V gene lookup returns CDR1 LGHNT and CDR2 FRNRAP. V shed 0 bases and J 4 bases; nucleotides not matched to a gene: 15. This CDR3 spans 21 amino acids. This table comes from immunoSEQ multiplex PCR, and its TCRdb copy is limited to in-frame clones, with some not included. Here the sample spans around 300,000 clones, roughly 86% being singletons. This specimen belongs to a study of blood T cell repertoires in COVID-19. The V gene is TRBV12-5, the J gene TRBJ2-1; 13 bases match TRBD2. Source material: PBMCs or T cells enriched from blood (not recorded which). The TCR sequence derives from a woman in her 30s who had recovered from COVID-19. CDR3 in amino acids: CASGLVLPKLAGGPNYNEQFF. The CDR3 DNA reads as TGTGCTAGTGGTTTGGTGCTCCCCAAACTAGCGGGAGGGCCGAATTACAATGAGCAGTTCTTC.